This record concerns one T cell receptor beta chain sequence. Its antigen specificity is not known. It has no much larger one-base neighbor in the sample; base qualities were not kept. The sample holds other DNA sequences that translate to the same CDR3. This entry is derived from a study of graft-versus-host responses after intestinal transplantation (dated by TCRdb to the early 2020s). Background for the entire study: The transplants that recipients got were multivisceral, liver-intestinal, or isolated intestinal. Every recipient was given anti-thymocyte globulin induction, followed by around three years of maintenance tacrolimus and steroids. After intestinal transplantation, graft-versus-host and host-versus-graft alloreactive T cell clones were followed in the graft, circulation and bone marrow using bulk TCR-beta CDR3 sequencing. Alloreactive clones were identified by sequencing pre-transplant mixed lymphocyte reaction products and comparing these products with unstimulated pre-transplant donor and recipient T cells. The cohort enrolled some 24 intestinal transplant recipients, one of whom was a retransplant, and a few patients without pretransplant specimens were excluded. A peak of at least 4% donor T cells among recipient peripheral blood mononuclear cells was the definition used for donor T cell macrochimerism. Instead of going to the commercial service, samples from a few later patients were sequenced in-house on an Illumina MiSeq and processed with MiXCR.

Including the terminal cysteine and phenylalanine, the CDR3 comprises 18 residues. Only the CDR3 region is kept as DNA, spanning 54 bases read in frame from base 1. V sheds 0 bases and J sheds 1 base, leaving 14 bases between their ends. CDR1 and CDR2, looked up from the germline V gene (reference sequence), are SGHKS and YYEKEE. Intraepithelial and lamina propria lymphocytes were isolated from graft specimens using dithiothreitol, EDTA incubations and collagenase D digestion. Serial intestinal graft biopsy specimens collected up to 600 days after transplant underwent bulk TCR-beta sequencing. Here is what the overall study found, with its caveats: The relatively low number and heterogeneity of intestinal transplant patients limited the conclusions. GvH clones were found in recipient bone marrow, and some of the GvH clones appeared earlier in ileal mucosa or blood, which is consistent with an intestinal mucosal origin. Early after transplant, peak levels of circulating GvH clones were found to be associated with declines in HvG clones. In the allografts of patients with donor T cell macrochimerism, GvH to HvG T cell clonal ratios were high.

Library construction relied on the immunoSEQ multiplex PCR assay. For most patients, genomic DNA was subjected to high-throughput TCR-beta CDR3 sequencing by Adaptive Biotechnologies. The authors processed their data as follows. Adaptive's ImmunoSEQ software supplied the TCR sequencing data for 15 to 20 patients, while MiXCR and VDJtools were used to process a few other patients. CDR3 nucleotide sequences shared by donor and recipient were removed because the origin of these sequences could not be assigned. At least 2-fold expansion over unstimulated cells and a minimum CFSE-low frequency of 0.002% (template counts) or 0.001% (read counts) were required for clones to be classified as alloreactive. Clones were considered mappable if detected in sequenced pre-transplant spleen, lymph node, or MLR CFSE-low populations of the donor or recipient. Cumulative frequency of alloreactive clones was calculated as a percentage of all sequences weighted by copy number. The table was pulled from immuneACCESS by TCRdb, which kept in-frame rearrangements only. Such tables lose some clones; where checked, under half of the loss comes from unresolved V genes, and the rest has no known cause. The DNA was the basis for D and trimming; V, J and clone size are from that table. The sample has 5,700 or so clones on record, about 76% of them singletons. The top ten clones comprise roughly 6.4% of the sample.

The receptor chain draws on TRBV5-5 and TRBJ1-6; 5 matching bases give a weak D call of TRBD1. The sequenced sample was ileum tissue, obtained 220 to 240 days after intestinal transplant. The clonotype originates from a human patient who received an intestinal transplant, so some T cells may come from the graft donor. In nucleotide form, the sequence is TGTGCCAGCAGCTTGGTAGGAGGGGTCGGGTCCTATAATTCACCCCTCCACTTT. This yields the protein CASSLVGGVGSYNSPLHF.